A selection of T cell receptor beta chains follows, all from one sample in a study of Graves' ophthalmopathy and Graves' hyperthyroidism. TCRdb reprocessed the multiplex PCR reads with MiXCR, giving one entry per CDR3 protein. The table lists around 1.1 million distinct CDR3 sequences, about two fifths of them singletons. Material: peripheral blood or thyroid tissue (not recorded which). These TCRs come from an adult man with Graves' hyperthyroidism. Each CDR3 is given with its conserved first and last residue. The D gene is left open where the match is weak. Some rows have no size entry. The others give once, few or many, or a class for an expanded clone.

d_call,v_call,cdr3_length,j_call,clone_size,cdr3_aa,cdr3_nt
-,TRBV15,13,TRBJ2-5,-,CATSREAQETQYF,TGTGCCACCAGCAGAGAGGCCCAAGAGACCCAGTACTTC
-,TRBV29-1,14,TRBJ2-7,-,CSVGGPGDSYEQYF,TGCAGCGTTGGGGGGCCAGGCGACTCCTACGAGCAGTACTTC
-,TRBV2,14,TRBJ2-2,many,CASSAEGNTGELFF,TGTGCCAGCAGTGCCGAGGGGAACACCGGGGAGCTGTTTTTT
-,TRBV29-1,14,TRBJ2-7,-,CSVGVAGISHEQYF,TGCAGCGTTGGCGTCGCGGGGATTTCGCACGAGCAGTACTTC
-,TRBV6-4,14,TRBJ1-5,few,CASSQTHRNQPQHF,TGTGCCAGCAGTCAGACACACCGCAATCAGCCCCAGCATTTT
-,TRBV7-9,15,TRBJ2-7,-,CASSFALQGSYEQYF,TGTGCCAGCAGCTTTGCACTGCAGGGCTCCTACGAGCAGTACTTC
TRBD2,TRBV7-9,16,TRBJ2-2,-,CASSQARGGGTGELFF,TGTGCCAGCAGCCAAGCGCGGGGGGGCGGCACCGGGGAGCTGTTTTTT
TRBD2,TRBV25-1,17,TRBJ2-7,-,CASSAQPGLAGPYEQYF,TGTGCCAGCAGTGCTCAACCGGGACTAGCGGGGCCGTACGAGCAGTACTTC
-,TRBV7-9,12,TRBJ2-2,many,CASSLDSRELFF,TGTGCCAGCAGCTTAGACTCCCGGGAGCTGTTTTTT
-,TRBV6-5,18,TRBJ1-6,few,CASSYSLGSGLGGSPLHF,TGTGCCAGCAGTTACTCGCTGGGATCCGGTCTAGGTGGTTCACCCCTCCACTTT
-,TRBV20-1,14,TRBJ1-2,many,CSAQGPESNYGYTF,TGCAGTGCCCAAGGCCCAGAATCCAACTATGGCTACACCTTC
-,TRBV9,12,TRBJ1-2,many,CASSVARGGYTF,TGTGCCAGCAGCGTAGCCCGCGGTGGCTACACCTTC
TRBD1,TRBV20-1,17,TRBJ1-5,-,CSARDTTTGIRDQPQHF,TGCAGTGCTAGAGACACAACGACAGGGATAAGGGATCAGCCCCAGCATTTT
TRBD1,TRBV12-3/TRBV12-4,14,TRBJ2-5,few,CASRQGEYQETQYF,TGTGCCAGTCGCCAGGGGGAGTACCAAGAGACCCAGTACTTC
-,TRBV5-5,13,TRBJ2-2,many,CASSLQGVGELFF,TGTGCCAGCAGCTTGCAAGGGGTCGGGGAGCTGTTTTTT
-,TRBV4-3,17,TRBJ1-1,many,CASSQDRGAGMNTEAFF,TGCGCCAGCAGCCAAGATCGAGGGGCGGGTATGAACACTGAAGCTTTCTTT
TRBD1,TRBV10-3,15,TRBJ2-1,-,CAITVRGLQGNEQFF,TGTGCCATCACGGTCAGGGGCCTACAGGGGAATGAGCAGTTCTTC
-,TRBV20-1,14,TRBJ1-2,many,CSARDQAFGVGYTF,TGCAGTGCTAGGGACCAAGCCTTCGGGGTTGGCTACACCTTC
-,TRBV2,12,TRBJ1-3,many,CASRQTGNTIYF,TGTGCCAGCAGACAAACTGGAAATACCATATATTTT
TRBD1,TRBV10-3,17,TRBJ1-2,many,CASSYGPGTASNYGYTF,TGTGCCAGCAGTTACGGCCCCGGGACAGCATCTAACTATGGCTACACCTTC
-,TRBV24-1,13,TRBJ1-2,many,CATSDLPNYGYTF,TGTGCCACCAGTGATTTACCAAACTATGGCTACACCTTC
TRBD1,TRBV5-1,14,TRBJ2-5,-,CASSFTGDAETQYF,TGCGCCAGCAGCTTCACAGGGGACGCAGAGACCCAGTACTTC
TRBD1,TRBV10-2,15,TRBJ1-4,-,CASSDHETGDEKLFF,TGCGCCAGCAGTGATCATGAGACAGGGGATGAAAAACTGTTTTTT
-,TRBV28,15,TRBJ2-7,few,CASSLTQELSYEQYF,TGTGCCAGCAGTTTAACCCAGGAACTCTCATACGAGCAGTACTTC
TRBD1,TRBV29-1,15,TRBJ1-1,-,CSVAPSGTGGTEAFF,TGCAGCGTTGCCCCGTCTGGGACAGGGGGCACTGAAGCTTTCTTT
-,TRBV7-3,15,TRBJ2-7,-,CASSLRFSGVYEQYF,TGTGCCAGCAGTTTACGGTTTAGCGGAGTATACGAGCAGTACTTC
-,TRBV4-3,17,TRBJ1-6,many,CASSQGFVGRDNSPLHF,TGCGCCAGCAGCCAAGGTTTCGTGGGACGGGATAATTCACCCCTCCACTTT